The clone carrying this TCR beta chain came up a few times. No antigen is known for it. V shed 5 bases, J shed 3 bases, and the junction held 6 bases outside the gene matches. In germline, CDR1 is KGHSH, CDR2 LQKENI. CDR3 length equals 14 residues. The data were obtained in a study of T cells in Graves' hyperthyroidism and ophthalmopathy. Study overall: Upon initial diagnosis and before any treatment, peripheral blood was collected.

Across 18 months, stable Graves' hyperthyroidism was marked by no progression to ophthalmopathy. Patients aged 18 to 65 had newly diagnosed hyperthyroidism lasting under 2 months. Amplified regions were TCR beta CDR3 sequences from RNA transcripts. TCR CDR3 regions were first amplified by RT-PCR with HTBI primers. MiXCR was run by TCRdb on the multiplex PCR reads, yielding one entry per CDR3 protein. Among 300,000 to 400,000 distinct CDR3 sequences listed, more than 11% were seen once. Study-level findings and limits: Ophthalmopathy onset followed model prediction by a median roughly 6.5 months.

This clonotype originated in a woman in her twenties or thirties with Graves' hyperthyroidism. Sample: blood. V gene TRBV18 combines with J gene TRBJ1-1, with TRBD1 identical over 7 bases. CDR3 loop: CASSSRDRYTEAFF. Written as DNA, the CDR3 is TGTGCCAGCTCATCCCGGGACAGATACACTGAAGCTTTCTTT.